The present T cell receptor beta chain was sequenced within a study of human T cells and chemical hapten exposure. Study overall: Chiefly women, the patients showed alopecia areata, totalis or universalis. Study results and limitations: The immune response of these alopecia patients might not match healthy individuals'. No change in TCRs above 1 in 1000 frequency was produced by DPC sensitization.

TCRdb reprocessed the RACE reads with MiXCR, giving one entry per CDR3 protein. The sample includes almost 35,000 distinct CDR3 sequences, 9% to 12% of them seen just once. The time point here: pre-sensitization, week 0. The sample's treatment: therapeutic diphenylcyclopropenone sensitization with weekly scalp DPC. Unfractionated whole blood yielded the extracted total RNA. The V and J ends lost 0 bases and 2 bases respectively, with 8 bases between them. CDR1 LNHNV and CDR2 YYDKDF come from the germline V gene (reference sequence). This CDR3 comprises 15 residues. Many counts were recorded for this clonotype. What it binds is not known.

The clonotype comes from a man aged 50-59 years with alopecia areata. Some clones in this sample may be carry-over from other donors' samples. V usage is TRBV15 and J usage is TRBJ1-3; TRBD1 might be the D (5 bases). The sequences come from whole blood, collected in connection with sensitization to the hapten diphenylcyclopropenone (DPC). CDR3 in amino acids: CATSRDKGTGNTIYF. CDR3 DNA: TGTGCCACCAGCAGAGATAAGGGGACTGGAAACACCATATATTTT. The full variable domain, rest sourced from reference TRBV15 and TRBJ1-3, is DAMVIQNPRYQVTQFGKPVTLSCSQTLNHNVMYWYQQKSSQAPKLLFHYYDKDFNNEADTPDNFQSRRPNTSFCFLDIRSPGLGDTAMYLCATSRDKGTGNTIYFGEGSWLTVV.